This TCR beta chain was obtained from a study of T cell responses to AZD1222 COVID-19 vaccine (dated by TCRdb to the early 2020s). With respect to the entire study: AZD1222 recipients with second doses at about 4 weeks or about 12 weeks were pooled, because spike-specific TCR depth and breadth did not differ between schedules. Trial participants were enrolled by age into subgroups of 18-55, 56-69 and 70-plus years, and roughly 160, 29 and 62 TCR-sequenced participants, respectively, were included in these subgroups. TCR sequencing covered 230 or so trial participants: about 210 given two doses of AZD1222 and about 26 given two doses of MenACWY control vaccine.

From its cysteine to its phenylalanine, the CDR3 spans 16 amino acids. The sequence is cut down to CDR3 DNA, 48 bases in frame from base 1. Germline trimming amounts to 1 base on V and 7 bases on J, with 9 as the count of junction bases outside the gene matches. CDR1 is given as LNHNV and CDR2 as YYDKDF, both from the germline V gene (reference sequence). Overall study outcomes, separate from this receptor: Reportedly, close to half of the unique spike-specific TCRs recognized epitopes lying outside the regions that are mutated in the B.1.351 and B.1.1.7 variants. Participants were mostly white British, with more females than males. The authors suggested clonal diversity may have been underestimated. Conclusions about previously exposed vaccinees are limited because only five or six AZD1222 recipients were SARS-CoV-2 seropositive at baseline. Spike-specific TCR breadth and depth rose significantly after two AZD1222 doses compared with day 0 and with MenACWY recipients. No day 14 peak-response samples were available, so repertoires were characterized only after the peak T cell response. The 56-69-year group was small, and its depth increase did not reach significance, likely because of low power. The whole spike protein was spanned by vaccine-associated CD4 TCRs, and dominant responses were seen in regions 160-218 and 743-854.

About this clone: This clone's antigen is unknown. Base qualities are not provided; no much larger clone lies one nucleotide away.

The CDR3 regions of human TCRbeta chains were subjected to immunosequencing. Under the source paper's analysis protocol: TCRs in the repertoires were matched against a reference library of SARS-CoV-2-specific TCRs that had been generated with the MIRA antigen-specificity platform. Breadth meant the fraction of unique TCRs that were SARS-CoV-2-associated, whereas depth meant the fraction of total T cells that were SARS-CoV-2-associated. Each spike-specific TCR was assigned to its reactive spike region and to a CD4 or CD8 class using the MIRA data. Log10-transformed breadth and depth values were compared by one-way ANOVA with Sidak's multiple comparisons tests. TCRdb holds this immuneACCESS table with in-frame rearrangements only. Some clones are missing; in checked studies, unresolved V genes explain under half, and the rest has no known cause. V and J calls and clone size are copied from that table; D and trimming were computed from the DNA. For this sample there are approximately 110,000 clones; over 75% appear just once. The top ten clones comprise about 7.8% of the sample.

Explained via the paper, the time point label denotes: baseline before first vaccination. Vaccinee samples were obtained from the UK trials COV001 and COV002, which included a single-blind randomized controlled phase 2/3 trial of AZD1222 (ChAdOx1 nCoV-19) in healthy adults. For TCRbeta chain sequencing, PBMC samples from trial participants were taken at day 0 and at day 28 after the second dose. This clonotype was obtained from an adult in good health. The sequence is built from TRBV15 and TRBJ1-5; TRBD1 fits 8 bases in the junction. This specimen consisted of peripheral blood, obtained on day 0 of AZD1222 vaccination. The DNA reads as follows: TGTGCCACCAGCAGAGCCGCGGACAGGGTGGGGCAGCCCCAGCATTTT. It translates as CATSRAADRVGQPQHF.